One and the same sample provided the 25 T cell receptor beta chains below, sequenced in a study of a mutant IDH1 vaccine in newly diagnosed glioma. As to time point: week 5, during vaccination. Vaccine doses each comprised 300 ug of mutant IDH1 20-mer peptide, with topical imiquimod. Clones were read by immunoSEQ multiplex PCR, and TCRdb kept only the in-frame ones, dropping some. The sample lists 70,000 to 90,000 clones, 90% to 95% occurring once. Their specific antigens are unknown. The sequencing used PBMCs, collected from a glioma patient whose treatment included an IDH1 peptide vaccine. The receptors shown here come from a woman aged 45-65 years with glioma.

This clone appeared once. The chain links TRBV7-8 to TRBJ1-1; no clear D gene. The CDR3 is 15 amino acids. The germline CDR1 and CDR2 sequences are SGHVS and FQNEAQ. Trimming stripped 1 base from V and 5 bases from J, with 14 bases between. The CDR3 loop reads CASSLETLVETEAFF. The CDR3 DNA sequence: TGTGCCAGCAGCTTAGAGACCCTGGTAGAGACTGAAGCTTTCTTT.

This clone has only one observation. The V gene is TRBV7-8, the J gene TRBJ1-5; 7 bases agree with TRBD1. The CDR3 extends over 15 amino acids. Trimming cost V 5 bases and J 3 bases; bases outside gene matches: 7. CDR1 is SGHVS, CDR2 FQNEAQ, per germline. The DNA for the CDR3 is TGTGCCAGCAGCCGGGGACAGCTTTTCAATCAGCCCCAGCATTTT. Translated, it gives CASSRGQLFNQPQHF.

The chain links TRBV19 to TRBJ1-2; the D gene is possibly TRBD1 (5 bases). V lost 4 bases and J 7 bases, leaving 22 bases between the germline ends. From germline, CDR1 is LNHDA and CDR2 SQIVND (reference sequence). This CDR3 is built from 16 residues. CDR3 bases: TGTGCCAGTAGTAGGCTGTGGCGACCGGGGGATTTTGGCTACACCTTC. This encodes CASSRLWRPGDFGYTF.

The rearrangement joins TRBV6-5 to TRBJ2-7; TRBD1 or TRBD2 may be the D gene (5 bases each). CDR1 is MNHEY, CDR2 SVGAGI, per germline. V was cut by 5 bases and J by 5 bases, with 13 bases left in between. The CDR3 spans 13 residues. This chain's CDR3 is CASSPGPWDEQYF. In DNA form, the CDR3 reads TGTGCCAGCAGTCCGGGACCGTGGGACGAGCAGTACTTC.

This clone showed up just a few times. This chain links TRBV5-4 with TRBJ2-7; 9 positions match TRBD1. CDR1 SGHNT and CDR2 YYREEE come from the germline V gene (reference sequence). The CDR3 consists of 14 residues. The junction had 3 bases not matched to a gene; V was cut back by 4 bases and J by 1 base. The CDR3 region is CASSRQGGSYEQYF. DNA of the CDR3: TGTGCCAGCAGCCGACAGGGGGGTTCCTACGAGCAGTACTTC. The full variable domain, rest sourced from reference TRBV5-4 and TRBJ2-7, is ETGVTQSPTHLIKTRGQQVTLRCSSQSGHNTVSWYQQALGQGPQFIFQYYREEENGRGNFPPRFSGLQFPNYSSELNVNALELDDSALYLCASSRQGGSYEQYFGPGTRLTVT.

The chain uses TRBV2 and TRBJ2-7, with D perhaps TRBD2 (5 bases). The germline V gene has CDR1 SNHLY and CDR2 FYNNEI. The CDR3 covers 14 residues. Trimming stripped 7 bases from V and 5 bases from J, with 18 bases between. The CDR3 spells CASTGEGFGDEQYF. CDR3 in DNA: TGTGCCAGCACGGGCGAGGGATTTGGTGACGAGCAGTACTTC.

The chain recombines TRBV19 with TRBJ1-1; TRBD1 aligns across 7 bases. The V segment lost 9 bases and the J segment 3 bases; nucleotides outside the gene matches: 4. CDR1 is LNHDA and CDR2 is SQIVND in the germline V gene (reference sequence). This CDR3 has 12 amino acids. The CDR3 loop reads CASNDRDTEAFF. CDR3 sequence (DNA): TGTGCCAGCAACGACAGGGACACTGAAGCTTTCTTT. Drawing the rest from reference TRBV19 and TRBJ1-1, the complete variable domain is DGGITQSPKYLFRKEGQNVTLSCEQNLNHDAMYWYRQDPGQGLRLIYYSQIVNDFQKGDIAEGYSVSREKKESFPLTVTSAQKNPTAFYLCASNDRDTEAFFGQGTRLTVV.

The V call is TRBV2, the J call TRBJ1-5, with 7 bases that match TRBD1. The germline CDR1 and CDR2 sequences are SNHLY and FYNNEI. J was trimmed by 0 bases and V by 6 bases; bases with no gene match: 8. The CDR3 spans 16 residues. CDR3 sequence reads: CASRSTGDYSNQPQHF. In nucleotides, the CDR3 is TGTGCCAGCAGGTCCACAGGGGATTATAGCAATCAGCCCCAGCATTTT.

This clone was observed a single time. CDR3 sequence reads: CASSVATSYNEQFF. CDR3 bases: TGTGCCAGCAGCGTAGCGACTAGCTACAATGAGCAGTTCTTC. This chain uses TRBV9 with TRBJ2-1; D perhaps matches TRBD2 (6 bases). The ends were cut back, 0 bases at V and 3 bases at J, with 7 bases in the middle. The germline V gene has CDR1 SGDLS and CDR2 YYNGEE. CDR3 length: 14 residues.

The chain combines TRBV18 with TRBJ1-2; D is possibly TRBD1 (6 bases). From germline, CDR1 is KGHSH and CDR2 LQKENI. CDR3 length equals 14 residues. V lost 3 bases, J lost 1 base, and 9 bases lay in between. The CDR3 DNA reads TGTGCCAGCTCACCGGGACACCTTAACTATGGCTACACCTTC. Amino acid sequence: CASSPGHLNYGYTF. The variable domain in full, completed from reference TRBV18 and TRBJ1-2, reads NAGVMQNPRHLVRRRGQEARLRCSPMKGHSHVYWYRQLPEEGLKFMVYLQKENIIDESGMPKERFSAEFPKEGPSILRIQQVVRGDSAAYFCASSPGHLNYGYTFGSGTRLTVV.

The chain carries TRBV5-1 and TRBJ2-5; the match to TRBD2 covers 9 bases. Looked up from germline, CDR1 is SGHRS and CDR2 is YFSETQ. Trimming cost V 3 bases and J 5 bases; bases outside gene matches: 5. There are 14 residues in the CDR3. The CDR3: CASSSSSGKETQYF. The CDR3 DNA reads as TGCGCCAGCAGCTCTTCTAGCGGGAAGGAGACCCAGTACTTC.

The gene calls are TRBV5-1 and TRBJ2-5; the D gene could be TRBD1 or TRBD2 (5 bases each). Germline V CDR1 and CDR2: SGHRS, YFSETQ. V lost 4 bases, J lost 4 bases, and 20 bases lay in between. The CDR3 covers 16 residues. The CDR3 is CASSPDPMGDGETQYF. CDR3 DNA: TGCGCCAGCAGCCCCGACCCTATGGGGGATGGAGAGACCCAGTACTTC. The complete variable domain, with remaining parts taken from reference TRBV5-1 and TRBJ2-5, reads KAGVTQTPRYLIKTRGQQVTLSCSPISGHRSVSWYQQTPGQGLQFLFEYFSETQRNKGNFPGRFSGRQFSNSRSEMNVSTLELGDSALYLCASSPDPMGDGETQYFGPGTRLLVL.

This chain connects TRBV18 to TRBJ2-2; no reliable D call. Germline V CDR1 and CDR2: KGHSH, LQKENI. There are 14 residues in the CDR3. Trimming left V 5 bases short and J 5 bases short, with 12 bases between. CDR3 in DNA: TGTGCCAGCTCAATGGGCCTGACGACCGGGGAGCTGTTTTTT. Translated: CASSMGLTTGELFF.

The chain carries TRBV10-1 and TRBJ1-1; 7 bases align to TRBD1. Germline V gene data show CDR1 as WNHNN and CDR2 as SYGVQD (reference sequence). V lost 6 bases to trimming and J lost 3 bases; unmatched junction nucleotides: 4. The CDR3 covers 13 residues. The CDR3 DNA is TGCGCCAGCAGGACAGGGATGGACACTGAAGCTTTCTTT. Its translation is CASRTGMDTEAFF.

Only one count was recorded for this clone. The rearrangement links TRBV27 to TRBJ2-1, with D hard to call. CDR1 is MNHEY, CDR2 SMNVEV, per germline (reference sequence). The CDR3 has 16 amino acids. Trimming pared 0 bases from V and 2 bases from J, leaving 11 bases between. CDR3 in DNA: TGTGCCAGCAGTTTATCCCCTTTATCTACCTACAATGAGCAGTTCTTC. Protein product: CASSLSPLSTYNEQFF.

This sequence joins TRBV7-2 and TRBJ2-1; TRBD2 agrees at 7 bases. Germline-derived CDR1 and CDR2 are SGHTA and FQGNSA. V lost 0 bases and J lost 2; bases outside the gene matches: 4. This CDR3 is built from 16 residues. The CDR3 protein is CASSLAASGPYNEQFF. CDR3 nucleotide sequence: TGTGCCAGCAGCTTAGCGGCTAGCGGTCCCTACAATGAGCAGTTCTTC.

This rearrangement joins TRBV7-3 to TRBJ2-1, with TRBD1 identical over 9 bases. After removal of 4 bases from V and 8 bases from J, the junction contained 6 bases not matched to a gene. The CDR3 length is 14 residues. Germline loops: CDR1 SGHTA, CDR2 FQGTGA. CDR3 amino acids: CASSSTGGADEQFF. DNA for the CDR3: TGTGCCAGCAGCTCGACAGGGGGAGCGGATGAGCAGTTCTTC. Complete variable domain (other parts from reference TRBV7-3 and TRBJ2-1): GAGVSQTPSNKVTEKGKYVELRCDPISGHTALYWYRQSLGQGPEFLIYFQGTGAADDSGLPNDRFFAVRPEGSVSTLKIQRTERGDSAVYLCASSSTGGADEQFFGPGTRLTVL.

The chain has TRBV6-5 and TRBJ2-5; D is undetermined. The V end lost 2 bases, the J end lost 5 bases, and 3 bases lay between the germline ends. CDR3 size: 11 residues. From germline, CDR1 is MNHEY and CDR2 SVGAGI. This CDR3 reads CASSYSETQYF. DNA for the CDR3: TGTGCCAGCAGTTACAGTGAGACCCAGTACTTC.

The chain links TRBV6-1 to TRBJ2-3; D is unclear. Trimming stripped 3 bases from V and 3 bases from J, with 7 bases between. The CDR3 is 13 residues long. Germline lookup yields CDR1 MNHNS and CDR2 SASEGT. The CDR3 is CASSETPTDTQYF. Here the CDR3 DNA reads TGTGCCAGCAGTGAGACTCCAACAGATACGCAGTATTTT.

CDR3 DNA: TGTGCCAGCAGTGGGCGACTAGCGGGTCCCTTCTACAATGAGCAGTTCTTC. It encodes CASSGRLAGPFYNEQFF. This chain links TRBV6-1 with TRBJ2-1, with 10 bases lining up with TRBD2. Germline values: CDR1 MNHNS, CDR2 SASEGT. The V segment lost 4 bases and the J segment 3 bases; nucleotides outside the gene matches: 9. The CDR3 totals 17 residues.

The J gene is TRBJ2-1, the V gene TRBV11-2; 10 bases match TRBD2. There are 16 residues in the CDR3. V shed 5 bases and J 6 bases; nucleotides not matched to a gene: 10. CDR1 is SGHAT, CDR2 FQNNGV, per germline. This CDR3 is CASSRPSGRAGNEQFF. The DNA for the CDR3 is TGTGCCAGCAGCCGACCAAGCGGGAGGGCCGGCAATGAGCAGTTCTTC.

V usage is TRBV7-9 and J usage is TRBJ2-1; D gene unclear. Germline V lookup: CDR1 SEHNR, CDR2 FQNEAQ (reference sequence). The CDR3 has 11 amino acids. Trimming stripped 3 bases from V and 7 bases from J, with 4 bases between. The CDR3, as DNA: TGTGCCAGCAGCTTTGAGAATGAGCAGTTCTTC. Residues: CASSFENEQFF.

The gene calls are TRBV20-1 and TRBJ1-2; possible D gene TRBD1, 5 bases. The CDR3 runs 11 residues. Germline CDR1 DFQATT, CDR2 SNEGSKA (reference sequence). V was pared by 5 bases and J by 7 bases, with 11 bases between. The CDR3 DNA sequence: TGCAGTGCTCCAGGGAGAGGTGGCTACACCTTC. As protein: CSAPGRGGYTF.

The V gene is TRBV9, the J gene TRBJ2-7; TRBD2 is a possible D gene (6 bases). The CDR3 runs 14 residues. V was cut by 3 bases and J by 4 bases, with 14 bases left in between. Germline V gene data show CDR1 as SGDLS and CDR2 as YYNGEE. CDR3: CASSAGLTTYEQYF. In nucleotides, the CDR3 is TGTGCCAGCAGCGCGGGACTCACAACATACGAGCAGTACTTC.

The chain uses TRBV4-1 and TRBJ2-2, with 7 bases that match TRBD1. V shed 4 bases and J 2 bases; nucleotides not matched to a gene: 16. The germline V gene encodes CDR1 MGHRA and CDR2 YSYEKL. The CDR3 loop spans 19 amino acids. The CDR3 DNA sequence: TGCGCCAGCAGCCCGACAGGGTTAATCTTTGGGCTAAACACCGGGGAGCTGTTTTTT. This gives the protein CASSPTGLIFGLNTGELFF.